A selection of T cell receptor beta chains follows, all from one sample in a study of neurological immune-mediated disorders. One entry per CDR3 protein, called by TCRdb with MiXCR from the 5' RACE reads. This sample has 55,000 to 70,000 distinct CDR3 sequences; 10% to 12% occur once, and the top ten carry approximately 2%. What was sequenced was PBMCs. The receptors stem from a man aged 60 to 69 in good health. CDR3s include the opening cysteine and the closing phenylalanine or tryptophan. The D gene is left open where the match is weak. Some rows have no size entry. The others give once, few or many, or a class for an expanded clone.

J gene | V gene | clone size | D gene | CDR3 protein | CDR3 DNA
TRBJ2-7 | TRBV29-1 | many | . | CSVDFRTEQYF | TGCAGCGTTGATTTTCGAACGGAGCAGTACTTC
TRBJ1-2 | TRBV5-6 | many | . | CASSPGPDYGYTF | TGTGCCAGCAGCCCCGGACCGGACTATGGCTACACCTTC
TRBJ2-3 | TRBV5-1 | . | TRBD2 | CASSFTGLAGEADTQYF | TGCGCCAGCAGCTTTACAGGACTAGCGGGAGAAGCAGATACGCAGTATTTT
TRBJ2-3 | TRBV12-3/TRBV12-4 | many | . | CASGTGASTDTQYF | TGTGCCAGCGGAACGGGGGCCTCCACAGATACGCAGTATTTT
TRBJ2-7 | TRBV7-2 | . | . | CVSSLAVGGLYDQYF | TGTGTCAGCAGCTTAGCTGTAGGGGGGCTATACGACCAGTACTTC
TRBJ1-2 | TRBV5-1 | many | . | CASARDGTNYGYTF | TGCGCCAGCGCCCGGGACGGGACTAACTATGGCTACACCTTC
TRBJ2-5 | TRBV24-1 | many | . | CATSDSTGETQYF | TGTGCCACCAGTGATTCGACGGGCGAGACCCAGTACTTC
TRBJ1-1 | TRBV14 | many | TRBD1 | CASSHWDSEAFF | TGTGCCAGCAGCCATTGGGACAGTGAAGCTTTCTTT
TRBJ2-2 | TRBV20-1 | many | TRBD1 | CSARKTGTGETGELFF | TGCAGTGCTAGAAAGACCGGGACAGGGGAGACCGGGGAGCTGTTTTTT
TRBJ1-2 | TRBV20-1 | many | . | CSASGGGYGYTF | TGCAGTGCTAGTGGTGGGGGATATGGCTACACCTTC
TRBJ1-4 | TRBV15 | . | . | CATIQGCTNEKLFF | TGTGCCACCATCCAGGGGTGCACTAATGAAAAACTGTTTTTT
TRBJ2-5 | TRBV11-2 | many | TRBD1 | CASSSQGARETQYF | TGTGCCAGCAGTTCGCAGGGGGCGCGGGAGACCCAGTACTTC
TRBJ1-1 | TRBV29-1 | many | . | CSVDSTGVGTEAFF | TGCAGCGTCGACTCGACCGGGGTGGGGACTGAAGCTTTCTTT
TRBJ2-7 | TRBV3-1 | many | . | CASSQAPQASYEQYF | TGTGCCAGCAGCCAAGCTCCACAGGCATCCTACGAGCAGTACTTC
TRBJ2-3 | TRBV29-1 | . | . | CSVEGGIITSTDTQYF | TGCAGCGTTGAAGGCGGGATCATTACTAGCACAGATACGCAGTATTTT
TRBJ1-5 | TRBV4-3 | few | . | CASSQGSGQPQHF | TGCGCCAGCAGCCAAGGGTCGGGGCAGCCCCAGCATTTT
TRBJ1-6 | TRBV7-2 | . | . | CASSRQRGGYNSPLHF | TGTGCCAGCAGCCGACAGAGGGGAGGATATAATTCACCCCTCCACTTT
TRBJ1-1 | TRBV20-1 | . | . | CSAWAVSLNTEAFF | TGCAGTGCTTGGGCAGTATCCTTGAACACTGAAGCTTTCTTT
TRBJ2-1 | TRBV14 | many | . | CASSQDPADAYNEQFF | TGTGCCAGCAGCCAAGATCCAGCGGACGCTTACAATGAGCAGTTCTTC
TRBJ1-1 | TRBV20-1 | few | . | CSAQSGTGTEAFF | TGCAGTGCCCAGTCAGGGACTGGGACTGAAGCTTTCTTT
TRBJ1-4 | TRBV5-1 | many | . | CASSSGATNEKLFF | TGCGCCAGCAGCTCAGGGGCAACTAATGAAAAACTGTTTTTT
TRBJ1-5 | TRBV7-2 | many | . | CASSLGSVSNQPQHF | TGTGCCAGCAGCCTGGGCTCCGTTAGCAATCAGCCCCAGCATTTT
TRBJ2-1 | TRBV7-2 | many | . | CASSSFPRGGGGEQFF | TGTGCCAGCAGCTCGTTCCCGCGTGGCGGAGGTGGTGAGCAGTTCTTC
TRBJ2-5 | TRBV20-1 | many | . | CSARLAGAETQYF | TGCAGTGCTAGACTGGCGGGGGCGGAGACCCAGTACTTC
TRBJ1-2 | TRBV14 | many | . | CASSENPVYGYTF | TGTGCCAGCAGCGAAAACCCTGTCTATGGCTACACCTTC
TRBJ2-2 | TRBV5-8 | many | . | CASSPYTGSGELFF | TGTGCCAGCAGCCCCTATACGGGGTCCGGGGAGCTGTTTTTT
TRBJ2-3 | TRBV7-2 | many | . | CASSLRVGRGYTDTQYF | TGTGCCAGCAGCTTACGGGTTGGGCGGGGATACACAGATACGCAGTATTTT
TRBJ1-3 | TRBV30 | . | . | CASREGGRNTIYF | TGTGCCTCCCGGGAGGGTGGGAGAAACACCATATATTTT
TRBJ2-1 | TRBV5-1 | many | TRBD2 | CASSLAGLNEQFF | TGCGCCAGCAGCCTAGCGGGCCTCAATGAGCAGTTCTTC
TRBJ1-6 | TRBV7-2 | many | . | CASGRGSYNSPLHF | TGTGCCTCCGGCCGGGGATCCTATAATTCACCCCTCCACTTT
TRBJ1-5 | TRBV4-3 | many | . | CASSQDSGADQPQHF | TGCGCCAGCAGCCAAGATAGCGGGGCCGATCAGCCCCAGCATTTT
TRBJ1-6 | TRBV28 | . | . | CANSRPQWTDSPLHF | TGTGCCAACAGCAGACCTCAGTGGACCGATTCACCCCTCCACTTT
TRBJ2-3 | TRBV6-6 | many | . | CASSYSHQDTQYF | TGTGCCAGCAGTTACTCCCACCAGGATACGCAGTATTTT
TRBJ2-3 | TRBV5-1 | many | . | CASSLVGRGTDTQYF | TGCGCCAGCAGCTTGGTCGGCCGGGGCACAGATACGCAGTATTTT
TRBJ2-5 | TRBV5-1 | many | . | CASSSGSGQETQYF | TGCGCCAGCAGTAGTGGCTCAGGCCAAGAGACCCAGTACTTC
TRBJ2-7 | TRBV6-6 | many | . | CASSSEGKGYYEQYF | TGTGCCAGCAGTAGCGAGGGCAAGGGTTACTACGAGCAGTACTTC
TRBJ2-1 | TRBV20-1 | many | TRBD2 | CSAVRGGAREQFF | TGCAGTGCAGTGCGCGGGGGGGCCAGGGAGCAGTTCTTC
TRBJ1-4 | TRBV19 | . | . | CASSMSNRAEKLFF | TGTGCCAGTAGTATGTCGAACAGGGCCGAAAAACTGTTTTTT
TRBJ2-7 | TRBV29-1 | many | . | CSVGVGTYEQYF | TGCAGCGTTGGAGTCGGTACCTACGAGCAGTACTTC
TRBJ1-2 | TRBV6-2/TRBV6-3 | many | . | CASSNGGLNYGYTF | TGTGCCAGCAGTAACGGGGGCTTGAACTATGGCTACACCTTC
TRBJ1-5 | TRBV20-1 | few | TRBD1 | CSAATGGNNQPQHF | TGCAGTGCGGCGACAGGGGGAAACAATCAGCCCCAGCATTTT
TRBJ2-2 | TRBV28 | many | . | CASSLSRGGELFF | TGTGCCAGCAGTTTAAGCAGGGGAGGGGAGCTGTTTTTT
TRBJ1-4 | TRBV28 | many | . | CASSLARSRDEKLFF | TGTGCCAGCAGCTTGGCCCGGTCCCGGGATGAAAAACTGTTTTTT
TRBJ2-1 | TRBV5-5 | once | . | CASSFSNRGYGNEQFF | TGTGCCAGCAGCTTTAGTAATCGGGGATATGGCAATGAGCAGTTCTTC
TRBJ1-2 | TRBV2 | many | . | CASSEAQIIYGYTF | TGTGCCAGCAGTGAAGCGCAGATTATATATGGCTACACCTTC
TRBJ2-1 | TRBV5-1 | many | . | CASSPNLSGGDEQFF | TGCGCCAGCAGCCCTAACCTTTCTGGCGGCGATGAGCAGTTCTTC